This TCR beta chain was sequenced for a study of cytomegalovirus exposure and HLA in healthy donors. Everyone who donated was a healthy bone marrow donor. The trim removed 0 bases at V and 4 bases at J, leaving 5 bases unmatched. The CDR3 totals 15 residues. Study-level findings and limits: In a later analysis, CMV-associated beta chains were mostly HLA-associated, it appeared.

This clone occurred once. The antigen is undetermined. 13 Jbeta primers and 60 Vbeta primers were used for the PCR. Sequencing was performed with immunoSEQ multiplex PCR; in TCRdb, only in-frame clones are kept and a portion is missing. The sample shows tens of thousands of clones, about 67% of them seen only once. The chain recombines TRBV23-1 with TRBJ2-5, with 7 bases matching TRBD1. TRBV23-1 is labeled an ORF, and its function is uncertain. The sequence derives from a man aged 35-49 years in good health and CMV-seropositive. Sequencing was done on a sample of PBMCs. CDR3 bases: TGCGCCAGCAGTCAATCGAACAGGGGCGGAGAGACCCAGTACTTC. Translation gives CASSQSNRGGETQYF.